Listed below are T cell receptor beta chains from one sample, sequenced in a study of blood T cell repertoires in COVID-19. Clones were read by immunoSEQ multiplex PCR, and TCRdb kept only the in-frame ones, dropping some. The sample records hundreds of thousands of clones, over 75% being singletons. The sample taken for sequencing was PBMCs or T cells enriched from blood (not recorded which). The receptor source for this set is a man younger than 35 who had recovered from COVID-19. The CDR3 runs from the conserved cysteine through the conserved F or W. A D gene is named only where the DNA matches it firmly.

v_call,d_call,cdr3_aa
TRBV7-9,NA,CASSPGSYNEQFF
TRBV5-5,TRBD2,CASSLKLAGGADTQYF
TRBV3-1/TRBV3-2,TRBD1,CASSQWTGEGYTF
TRBV27,TRBD1,CASSPDRDSGNTIYF
TRBV7-8,NA,CASSPLPESSYNSPLHF
TRBV5-1,TRBD1,CASSFYQGAMGETQYF
TRBV6-2/TRBV6-3,TRBD2,CASSFLTSGQETQYF
TRBV19,TRBD1,CASSWTGGGEKLFF
TRBV7-2,NA,CASSLVPPEGTQYF
TRBV18,TRBD2,CASSPPGLAGDTQYF
TRBV9,NA,CASSAAGTGREPLHF
TRBV2,NA,CASSDSLGANYGYTF
TRBV3-1/TRBV3-2,NA,CASSQRGMETQYF
TRBV19,TRBD1,CASSIDHPRGGPYEQYF
TRBV12-3/TRBV12-4,NA,CASSRIEREQFF
TRBV2,TRBD1,CASSGTGQGGYTF
TRBV12-3/TRBV12-4,NA,CASSFAGARGYTF
TRBV7-9,NA,CASSLSSHEQYF
TRBV7-2,NA,CASSRQRMNTEAFF
TRBV7-9,NA,CATVKDSSNTEAFF
TRBV4-1,TRBD2,CASSQAASGSYEQYF
TRBV19,NA,CASSTYTGNEKLFF
TRBV7-9,NA,CASTPVYGYTF
TRBV29-1,NA,CSVGTHENSPLHF
TRBV29-1,NA,CSVIQGRTEAFF
TRBV7-2,TRBD1,CASSLGRDRAYFSGYTF
TRBV6-2/TRBV6-3,TRBD1,CASSTPRDRGETQYF
TRBV6-5,TRBD1,CASSYSGQGAREQYF
TRBV11-2,NA,CASRVSGAVYNEQFF
TRBV7-3,NA,CASSLGQGSRAFF
TRBV10-3,TRBD1,CAISEKRTGDFEKLFF
TRBV14,NA,CASSQDPGVITEAFF
TRBV6-5,TRBD1,CASRTAGGYEQYF
TRBV5-4,TRBD2,CASSLGGSGRATETQYF
TRBV10-3,TRBD2,CAISDLASGSSYEQYF
TRBV19,NA,CASSRTGRGQETQYF
TRBV7-2,NA,CASSAGRSNQPQHF
TRBV6-1,TRBD1,CASSDTYRGEAFF